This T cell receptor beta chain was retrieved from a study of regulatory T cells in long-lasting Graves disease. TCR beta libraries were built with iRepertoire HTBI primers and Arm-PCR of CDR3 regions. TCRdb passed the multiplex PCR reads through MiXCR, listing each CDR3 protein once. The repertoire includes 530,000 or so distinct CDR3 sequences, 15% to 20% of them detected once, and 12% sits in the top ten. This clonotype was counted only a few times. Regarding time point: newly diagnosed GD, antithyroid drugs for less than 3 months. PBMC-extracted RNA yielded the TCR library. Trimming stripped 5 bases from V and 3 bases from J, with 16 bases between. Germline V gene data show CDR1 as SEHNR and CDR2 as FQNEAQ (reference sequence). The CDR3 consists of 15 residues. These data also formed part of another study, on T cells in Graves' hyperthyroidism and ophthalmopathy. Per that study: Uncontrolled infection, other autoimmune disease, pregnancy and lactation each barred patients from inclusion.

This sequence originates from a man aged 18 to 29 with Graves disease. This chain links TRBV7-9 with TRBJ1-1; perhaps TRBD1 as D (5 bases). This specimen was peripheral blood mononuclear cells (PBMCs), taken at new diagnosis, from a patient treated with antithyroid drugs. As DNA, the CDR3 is TGTGCCAGCAGCCCTAGGGGCAACGGGGACACTGAAGCTTTCTTT. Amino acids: CASSPRGNGDTEAFF.